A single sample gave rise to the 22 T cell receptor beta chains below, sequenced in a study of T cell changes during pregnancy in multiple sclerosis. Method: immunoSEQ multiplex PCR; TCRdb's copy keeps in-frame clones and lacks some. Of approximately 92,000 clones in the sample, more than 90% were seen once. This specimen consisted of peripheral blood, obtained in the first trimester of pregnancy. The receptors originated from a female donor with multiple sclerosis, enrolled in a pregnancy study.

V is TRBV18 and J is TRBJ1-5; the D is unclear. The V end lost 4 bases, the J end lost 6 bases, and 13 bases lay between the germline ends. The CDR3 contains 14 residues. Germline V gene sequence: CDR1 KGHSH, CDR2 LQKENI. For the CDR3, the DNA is TGTGCCAGCTCACTCGGACGGGAGGGTCAGCCCCAGCATTTT. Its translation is CASSLGREGQPQHF. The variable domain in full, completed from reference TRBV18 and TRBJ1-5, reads NAGVMQNPRHLVRRRGQEARLRCSPMKGHSHVYWYRQLPEEGLKFMVYLQKENIIDESGMPKERFSAEFPKEGPSILRIQQVVRGDSAAYFCASSLGREGQPQHFGDGTRLSIL.

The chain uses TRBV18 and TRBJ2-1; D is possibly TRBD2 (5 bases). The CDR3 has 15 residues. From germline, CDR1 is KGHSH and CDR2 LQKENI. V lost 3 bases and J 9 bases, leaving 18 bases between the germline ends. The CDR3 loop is CASSPQAGVKGEQFF. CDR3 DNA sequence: TGTGCCAGCTCACCGCAGGCCGGGGTCAAGGGTGAGCAGTTCTTC.

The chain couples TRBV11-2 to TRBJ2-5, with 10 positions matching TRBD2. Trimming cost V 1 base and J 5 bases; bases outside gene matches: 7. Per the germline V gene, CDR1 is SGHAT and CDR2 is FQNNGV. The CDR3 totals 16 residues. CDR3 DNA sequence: TGTGCCAGCAGCTTAGTATCCCTAGCGGGAGCGGAGACCCAGTACTTC. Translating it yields CASSLVSLAGAETQYF.

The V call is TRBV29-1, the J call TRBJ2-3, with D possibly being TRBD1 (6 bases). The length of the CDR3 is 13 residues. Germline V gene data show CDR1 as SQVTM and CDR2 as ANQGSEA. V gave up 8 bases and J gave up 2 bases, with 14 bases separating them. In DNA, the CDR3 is TGCAGCATGAATGACAGGATCACAGATACGCAGTATTTT. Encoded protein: CSMNDRITDTQYF.

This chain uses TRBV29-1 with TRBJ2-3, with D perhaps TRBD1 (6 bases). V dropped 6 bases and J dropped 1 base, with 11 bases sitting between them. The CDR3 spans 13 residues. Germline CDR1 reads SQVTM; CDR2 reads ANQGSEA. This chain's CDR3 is CSVETGRTDTQYF. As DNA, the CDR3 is TGCAGCGTCGAGACAGGCCGCACAGATACGCAGTATTTT.

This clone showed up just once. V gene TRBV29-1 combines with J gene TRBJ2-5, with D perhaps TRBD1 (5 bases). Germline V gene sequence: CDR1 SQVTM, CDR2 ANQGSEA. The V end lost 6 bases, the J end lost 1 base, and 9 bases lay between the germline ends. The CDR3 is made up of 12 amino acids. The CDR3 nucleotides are TGCAGCGTCACAGGCTTCCAAGAGACCCAGTACTTC. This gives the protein CSVTGFQETQYF.

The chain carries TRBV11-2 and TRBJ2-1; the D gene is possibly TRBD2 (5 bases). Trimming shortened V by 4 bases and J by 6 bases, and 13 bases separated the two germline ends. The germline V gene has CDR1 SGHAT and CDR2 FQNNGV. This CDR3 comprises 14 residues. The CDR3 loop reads CASSWAQRSNEQFF. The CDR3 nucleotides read TGTGCCAGCAGCTGGGCCCAGCGGAGCAATGAGCAGTTCTTC.

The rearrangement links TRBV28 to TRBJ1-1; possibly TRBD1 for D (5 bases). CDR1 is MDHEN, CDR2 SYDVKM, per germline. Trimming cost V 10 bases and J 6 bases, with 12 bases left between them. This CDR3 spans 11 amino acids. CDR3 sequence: CATRGKPEAFF. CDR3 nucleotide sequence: TGTGCCACCCGGGGGAAGCCTGAAGCTTTCTTT.

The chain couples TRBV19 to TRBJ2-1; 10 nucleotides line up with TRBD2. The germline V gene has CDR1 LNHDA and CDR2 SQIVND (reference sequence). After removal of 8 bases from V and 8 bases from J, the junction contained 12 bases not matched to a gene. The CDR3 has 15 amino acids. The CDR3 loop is CASALAGGLGYEQFF. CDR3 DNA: TGTGCCAGTGCGTTAGCGGGAGGTTTAGGGTATGAGCAGTTCTTC. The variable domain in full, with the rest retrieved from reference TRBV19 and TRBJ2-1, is DGGITQSPKYLFRKEGQNVTLSCEQNLNHDAMYWYRQDPGQGLRLIYYSQIVNDFQKGDIAEGYSVSREKKESFPLTVTSAQKNPTAFYLCASALAGGLGYEQFFGPGTRLTVL.

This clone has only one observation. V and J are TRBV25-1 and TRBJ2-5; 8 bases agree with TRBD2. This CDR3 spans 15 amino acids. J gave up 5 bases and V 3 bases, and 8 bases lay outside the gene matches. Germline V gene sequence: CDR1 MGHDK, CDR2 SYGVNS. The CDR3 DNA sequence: TGTGCCAGCAGTGATGGACTAGCCTTAAGCGAGACCCAGTACTTC. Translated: CASSDGLALSETQYF.

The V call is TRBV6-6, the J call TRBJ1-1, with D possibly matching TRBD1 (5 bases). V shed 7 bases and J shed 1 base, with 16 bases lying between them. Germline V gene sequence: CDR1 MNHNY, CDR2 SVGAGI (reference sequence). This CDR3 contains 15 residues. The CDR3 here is CASKVGGGWNTEAFF. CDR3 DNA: TGTGCCAGCAAGGTTGGCGGGGGATGGAACACTGAAGCTTTCTTT.

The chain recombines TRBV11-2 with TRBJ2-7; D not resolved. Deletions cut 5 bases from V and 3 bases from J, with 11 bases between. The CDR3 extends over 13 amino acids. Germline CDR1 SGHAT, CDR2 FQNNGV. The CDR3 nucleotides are TGTGCCAGCAGCCTAGGCCCTATCTACGAGCAGTACTTC. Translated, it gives CASSLGPIYEQYF.

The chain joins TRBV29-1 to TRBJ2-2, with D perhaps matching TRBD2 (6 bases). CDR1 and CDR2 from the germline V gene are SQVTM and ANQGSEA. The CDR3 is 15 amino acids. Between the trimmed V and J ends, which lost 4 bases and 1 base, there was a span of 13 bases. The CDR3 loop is CSVGGERMNTGELFF. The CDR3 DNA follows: TGCAGCGTTGGGGGGGAGCGGATGAACACCGGGGAGCTGTTTTTT.

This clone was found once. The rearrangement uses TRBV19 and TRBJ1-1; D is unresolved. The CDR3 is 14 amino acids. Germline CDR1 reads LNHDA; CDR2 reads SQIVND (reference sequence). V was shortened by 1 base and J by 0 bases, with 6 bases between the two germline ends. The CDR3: CASSIVAVNTEAFF. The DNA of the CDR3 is TGTGCCAGTAGTATAGTTGCGGTGAACACTGAAGCTTTCTTT. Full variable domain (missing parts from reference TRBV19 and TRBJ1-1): DGGITQSPKYLFRKEGQNVTLSCEQNLNHDAMYWYRQDPGQGLRLIYYSQIVNDFQKGDIAEGYSVSREKKESFPLTVTSAQKNPTAFYLCASSIVAVNTEAFFGQGTRLTVV.

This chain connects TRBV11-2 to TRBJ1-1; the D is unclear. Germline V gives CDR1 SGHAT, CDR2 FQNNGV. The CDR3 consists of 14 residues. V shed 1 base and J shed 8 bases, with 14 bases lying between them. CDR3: CASSLVTSGREAFF. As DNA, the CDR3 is TGTGCCAGCAGCTTAGTAACGAGCGGAAGAGAAGCTTTCTTT.

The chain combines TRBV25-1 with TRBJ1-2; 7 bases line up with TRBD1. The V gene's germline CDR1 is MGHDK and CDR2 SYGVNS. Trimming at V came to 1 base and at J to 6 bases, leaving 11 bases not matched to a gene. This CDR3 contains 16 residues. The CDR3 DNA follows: TGTGCCAGCAGTGAATCCCTCCGTGGACAGGATCATGGCTACACCTTC. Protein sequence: CASSESLRGQDHGYTF.

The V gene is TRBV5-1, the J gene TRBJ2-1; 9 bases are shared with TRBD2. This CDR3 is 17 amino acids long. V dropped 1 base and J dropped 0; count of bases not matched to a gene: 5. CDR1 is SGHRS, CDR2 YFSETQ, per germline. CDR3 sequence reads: CASSLLASGVSYNEQFF. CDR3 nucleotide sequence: TGCGCCAGCAGCTTGTTGGCTAGCGGGGTCTCCTACAATGAGCAGTTCTTC.

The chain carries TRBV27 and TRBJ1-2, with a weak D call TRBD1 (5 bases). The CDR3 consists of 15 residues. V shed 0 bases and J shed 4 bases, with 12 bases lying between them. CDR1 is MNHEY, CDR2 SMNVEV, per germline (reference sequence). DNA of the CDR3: TGTGCCAGCAGTTTATCTCGGGGGTCCTCCTATGGCTACACCTTC. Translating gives CASSLSRGSSYGYTF.

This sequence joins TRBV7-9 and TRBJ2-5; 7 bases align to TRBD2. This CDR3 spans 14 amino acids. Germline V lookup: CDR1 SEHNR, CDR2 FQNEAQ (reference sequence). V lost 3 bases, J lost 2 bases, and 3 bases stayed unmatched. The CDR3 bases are TGTGCCAGCAGCTTGGGAGGGGCTCAAGAGACCCAGTACTTC. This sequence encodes CASSLGGAQETQYF.

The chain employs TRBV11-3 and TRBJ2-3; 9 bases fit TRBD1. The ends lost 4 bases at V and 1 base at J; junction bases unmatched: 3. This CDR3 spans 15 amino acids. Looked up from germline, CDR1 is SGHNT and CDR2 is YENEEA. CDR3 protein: CASSSGQGRTDTQYF. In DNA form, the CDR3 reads TGTGCCAGCAGCTCCGGACAGGGGCGCACAGATACGCAGTATTTT.

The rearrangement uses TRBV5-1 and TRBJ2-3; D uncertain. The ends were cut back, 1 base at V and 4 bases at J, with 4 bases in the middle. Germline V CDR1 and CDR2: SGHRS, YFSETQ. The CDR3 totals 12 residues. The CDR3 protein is CASSLRSDTQYF. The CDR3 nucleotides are TGCGCCAGCAGCTTGCGGTCAGATACGCAGTATTTT.

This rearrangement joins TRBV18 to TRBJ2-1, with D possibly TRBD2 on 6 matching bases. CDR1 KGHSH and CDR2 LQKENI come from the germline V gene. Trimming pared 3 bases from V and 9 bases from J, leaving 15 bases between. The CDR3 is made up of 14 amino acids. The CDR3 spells CASSPAGPPTEQFF. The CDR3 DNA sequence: TGTGCCAGCTCACCTGCGGGACCTCCCACTGAGCAGTTCTTC.